The source of this T cell receptor beta chain is a study of T cells in Graves' hyperthyroidism and ophthalmopathy. CDR1 is KGHSH, CDR2 LQKENI, per germline. The CDR3 has 15 amino acids. V lost 3 bases to trimming and J lost 0 bases; unmatched junction nucleotides: 3. Ten or more counts support this clonotype. Its antigen remains unknown. Enrolled ophthalmopathy patients presented with a Clinical Activity Score of at least 3, a NOSPECS grade of at least 4, and disease duration under 3 months. Patients having uncontrolled infection, another autoimmune disease, pregnancy or lactation were not included. RNA transcripts gave rise to amplified TCR beta CDR3 regions. The HTBI primer set was used in a first-round RT-PCR of the TCR CDR3. MiXCR was run by TCRdb on the multiplex PCR reads, yielding one entry per CDR3 protein. Here the sample spans about 480,000 distinct CDR3 sequences, around 22% being singletons.

Findings and limits, study-wide: Using 13 V-J features, a model discriminated ophthalmopathy from stable hyperthyroidism.

Input material: blood. The chain employs TRBV18 and TRBJ2-7; 9 positions match TRBD1. The clonotype comes from a woman between 25 and 40 years old with Graves' ophthalmopathy. The chain's CDR3 is CASSPGQGDSYEQYF. CDR3 DNA sequence: TGTGCCAGCTCACCGGGACAGGGTGACTCCTACGAGCAGTACTTC.